The 15 T cell receptor beta chains below come from one sample, sequenced in a study of cytomegalovirus exposure and HLA in healthy donors. Vbeta (60) and Jbeta (13) primers were used in the PCR. Produced via immunoSEQ multiplex PCR; TCRdb's table is partial and in-frame only. This sample has some 200,000 clones, with more than 80% found just once. Sequencing was done on a sample of PBMCs. The receptors were sampled from a woman in her 50s in good health and CMV-seropositive.

This clone was found a few times. The CDR3 here is CASSTGTVNTEAFF. CDR3 nucleotides: TGTGCCAGCTCAACCGGGACAGTGAACACTGAAGCTTTCTTT. This chain links TRBV18 with TRBJ1-1; 7 nucleotides agree with TRBD1. V trimming: 5 bases; J trimming: 0 bases; junction bases outside the gene matches: 3. Per the germline V gene, CDR1 is KGHSH and CDR2 is LQKENI. The CDR3 runs 14 residues. Based on the CDR3 plus reference TRBV18 and TRBJ1-1, the full variable domain is NAGVMQNPRHLVRRRGQEARLRCSPMKGHSHVYWYRQLPEEGLKFMVYLQKENIIDESGMPKERFSAEFPKEGPSILRIQQVVRGDSAAYFCASSTGTVNTEAFFGQGTRLTVV.

This chain joins TRBV7-2 and TRBJ1-3; 10 positions match TRBD1. The J segment lost 4 bases and the V segment lost 2 bases, leaving 8 bases of the junction unmatched. Germline V lookup: CDR1 SGHTA, CDR2 FQGNSA. The CDR3 covers 17 residues. The CDR3 spells CASSLLLGGQGGNTIYF. CDR3 bases: TGTGCCAGCAGCTTACTCTTAGGGGGACAGGGGGGAAACACCATATATTTT.

The J gene is TRBJ1-2, the V gene TRBV7-9; D gene ambiguous. The CDR3 extends over 14 amino acids. The germline V and J ends were trimmed by 1 base and 7 bases, with 13 bases remaining between them. Germline assignment: CDR1 SEHNR and CDR2 FQNEAQ (reference sequence). The CDR3 sequence is CASSLGGEATGYTF. CDR3 in DNA: TGTGCCAGCAGCTTAGGGGGAGAGGCAACTGGCTACACCTTC. Full variable domain (missing parts from reference TRBV7-9 and TRBJ1-2): DTGVSQNPRHKITKRGQNVTFRCDPISEHNRLYWYRQTLGQGPEFLTYFQNEAQLEKSRLLSDRFSAERPKGSFSTLEIQRTEQGDSAMYLCASSLGGEATGYTFGSGTRLTVV.

V usage is TRBV7-2 and J usage is TRBJ2-2, with TRBD2 matching over 8 bases. J gave up 1 base and V 2 bases, and 3 bases lay outside the gene matches. CDR3 length: 16 amino acids. Germline V gene sequence: CDR1 SGHTA, CDR2 FQGNSA. The CDR3 loop reads CASSLMLAGNTGELFF. The CDR3, as DNA: TGTGCCAGCAGCTTAATGCTAGCGGGGAACACCGGGGAGCTGTTTTTT.

The V call is TRBV5-4, the J call TRBJ1-1, with D maybe TRBD1 (6 bases). In germline, CDR1 is SGHNT, CDR2 YYREEE (reference sequence). V was pared by 3 bases and J by 0 bases, with 18 bases between. This CDR3 comprises 17 residues. CDR3 bases: TGTGCCAGCAGCTCCGGGTCAGGGGCCCCTTTGAACACTGAAGCTTTCTTT. Translation gives CASSSGSGAPLNTEAFF.

The chain couples TRBV7-8 to TRBJ2-5, with 12 bases fitting TRBD2. This CDR3 contains 18 residues. V shed 5 bases, J shed 1 base, and the junction held 11 bases outside the gene matches. Per germline, CDR1 SGHVS and CDR2 FQNEAQ. In nucleotides, the CDR3 is TGTGCCAGCAGCCCCGCCTACCTAGCGGGGGGGACCCAAGAGACCCAGTACTTC. This gives the protein CASSPAYLAGGTQETQYF. Complete variable domain (other parts from reference TRBV7-8 and TRBJ2-5): GAGVSQSPRYKVAKRGQDVALRCDPISGHVSLFWYQQALGQGPEFLTYFQNEAQLDKSGLPSDRFFAERPEGSVSTLKIQRTQQEDSAVYLCASSPAYLAGGTQETQYFGPGTRLLVL.

This chain uses TRBV6-5 with TRBJ2-7; possible D gene TRBD1, 6 bases. The CDR3 loop spans 14 amino acids. Trimming stripped 4 bases from V and 0 bases from J, with 10 bases between. Germline V gene data show CDR1 as MNHEY and CDR2 as SVGAGI. The CDR3, as DNA: TGTGCCAGCAGTTCCCGGGACAACTCCTACGAGCAGTACTTC. Protein product: CASSSRDNSYEQYF.

The chain combines TRBV11-2 with TRBJ2-3; maybe TRBD2 (6 bases). CDR1 and CDR2 (germline): SGHAT, FQNNGV. With 9 bases removed from V and 7 bases from J, the gap between germline ends came to 14 bases. The CDR3 is 12 amino acids. The CDR3 DNA reads as TGTGCCAGTGGCTCTAGCGTTTATACGCAGTATTTT. Its translation is CASGSSVYTQYF.

This chain uses TRBV7-8 with TRBJ2-5; a possible D gene is TRBD2 (6 bases). CDR1 and CDR2 (germline): SGHVS, FQNEAQ. The CDR3 sequence is 17 residues long. V lost 1 base and J 1 base, leaving 16 bases between the germline ends. The CDR3 protein is CASSLVSSGELQETQYF. In DNA, the CDR3 is TGTGCCAGCAGCTTAGTGTCGTCGGGGGAGCTCCAAGAGACCCAGTACTTC.

The chain recombines TRBV5-1 with TRBJ1-2; D unclear. CDR1 is SGHRS and CDR2 is YFSETQ in the germline V gene. V lost 0 bases and J lost 2, with 8 bases in between. CDR3 length equals 14 residues. Here the CDR3 reads CASSLGELNYGYTF. As DNA, the CDR3 is TGCGCCAGCAGCTTGGGGGAGCTGAACTATGGCTACACCTTC. The full variable domain, its missing parts supplied by reference TRBV5-1 and TRBJ1-2, is KAGVTQTPRYLIKTRGQQVTLSCSPISGHRSVSWYQQTPGQGLQFLFEYFSETQRNKGNFPGRFSGRQFSNSRSEMNVSTLELGDSALYLCASSLGELNYGYTFGSGTRLTVV.

Points on this clone: Distinct nucleotide sequences in the sample also encode this CDR3. This sequence joins TRBV7-8 and TRBJ2-7; TRBD2 is a possible D gene (7 bases). CDR3 size: 16 residues. V was trimmed by 5 bases and J by 6 bases, leaving 23 bases between them. Per the germline V gene, CDR1 is SGHVS and CDR2 is FQNEAQ. CDR3 bases: TGTGCCAGCAGCCAAGGCCAGACTAGGGGGGGTGGCGAGCAGTACTTC. This translates into CASSQGQTRGGGEQYF.

The J gene is TRBJ2-5, the V gene TRBV5-6; TRBD1 matches at 7 bases. The J call is uncertain, as TRBJ2-7 better fits the DNA end. Germline V CDR1 and CDR2: SGHDT, YYEEEE. The CDR3 is 17 amino acids. The CDR3 spells CASSSLLRDSETYEQYF. The CDR3 DNA reads TGTGCCAGCAGCTCGCTCTTAAGGGACAGCGAGACCTACGAGCAGTACTTC.

This clone was detected a few times. DNA of the CDR3: TGCGCCAGCAGCCAAGGGGGACAGTTGAACACTGAAGCTTTCTTT. Amino acid sequence: CASSQGGQLNTEAFF. The gene calls are TRBV4-1 and TRBJ1-1; 7 bases line up with TRBD1. V lost 1 base and J lost 0; bases outside the gene matches: 2. The CDR3 extends over 15 amino acids. Germline V lookup: CDR1 MGHRA, CDR2 YSYEKL.

The chain employs TRBV11-3 and TRBJ2-7; D is undetermined. Trimming pared 0 bases from V and 4 bases from J, leaving 7 bases between. Germline lookup yields CDR1 SGHNT and CDR2 YENEEA. The CDR3 is 13 amino acids. The CDR3 is CASSLEAEYEQYF. The CDR3 bases are TGTGCCAGCAGCTTAGAGGCAGAATACGAGCAGTACTTC.

This clone was recorded once. V usage is TRBV18 and J usage is TRBJ2-7, with TRBD1 identical over 10 bases. Unmatched junction bases numbered 14, after V lost 3 bases and J lost 0 bases. This CDR3 has 19 amino acids. Looked up from germline, CDR1 is KGHSH and CDR2 is LQKENI. CDR3 region: CASSPNLPGQGTPSYEQYF. The CDR3 DNA is TGTGCCAGCTCACCGAATCTACCGGGACAGGGGACCCCCTCCTACGAGCAGTACTTC.